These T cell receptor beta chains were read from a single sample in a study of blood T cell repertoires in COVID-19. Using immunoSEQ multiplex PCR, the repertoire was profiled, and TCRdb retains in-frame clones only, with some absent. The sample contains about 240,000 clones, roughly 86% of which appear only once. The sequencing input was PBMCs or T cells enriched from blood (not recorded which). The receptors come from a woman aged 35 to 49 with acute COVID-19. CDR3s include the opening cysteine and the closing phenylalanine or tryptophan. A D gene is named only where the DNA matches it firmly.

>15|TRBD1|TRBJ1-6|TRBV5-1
CASTEGAGEYSPLHF
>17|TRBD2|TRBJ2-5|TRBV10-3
CAISESTSGSGYETQYF
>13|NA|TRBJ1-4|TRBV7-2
CASSLVAGEKLFF
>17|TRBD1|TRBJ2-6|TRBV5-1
CASSIKGTGTGANVLTF
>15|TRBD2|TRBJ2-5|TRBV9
CASSVDGGREETQYF
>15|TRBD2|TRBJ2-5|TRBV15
CATSRGLAGEETQYF
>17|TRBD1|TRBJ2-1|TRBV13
CASSARKTGVSYNEQFF
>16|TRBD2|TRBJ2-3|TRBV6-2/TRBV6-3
CASNPGVAGGVDTQYF
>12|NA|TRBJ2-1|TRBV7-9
CASSIDNNEQFF
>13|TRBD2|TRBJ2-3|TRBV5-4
CATPGLATDTQYF
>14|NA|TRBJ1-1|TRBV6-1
CASSEWLENTEAFF
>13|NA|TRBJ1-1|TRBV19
CASSSRANGEAFF
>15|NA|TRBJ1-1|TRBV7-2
CASSLVGQTNTEAFF
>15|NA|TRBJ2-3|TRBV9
CASSLEGVSTDTQYF
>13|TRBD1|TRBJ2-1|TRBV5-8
CASSLGQGDEQFF
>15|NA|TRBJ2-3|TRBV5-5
CASSGRGEATDTQYF
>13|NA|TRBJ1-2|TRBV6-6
CASTNPGESGYTF
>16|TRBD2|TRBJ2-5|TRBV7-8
CASSLIASGKQETQYF
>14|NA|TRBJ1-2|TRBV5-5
CASSFGGQLYGYTF
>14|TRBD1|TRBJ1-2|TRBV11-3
CASSFHGQGRGYTF
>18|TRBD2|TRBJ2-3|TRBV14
CASSQVTRASGFTDTQYF
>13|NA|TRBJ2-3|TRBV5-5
CASNPEPQDTQYF
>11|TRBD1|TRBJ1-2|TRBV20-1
CSARRDRGYTF
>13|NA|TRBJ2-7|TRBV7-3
CASSRDIRYEQYF
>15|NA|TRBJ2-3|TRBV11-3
CASSSDREGTDTQYF
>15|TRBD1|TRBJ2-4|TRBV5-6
CASSQITGDKNIQYF
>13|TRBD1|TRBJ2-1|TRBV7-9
CASTPTGWHEQFF
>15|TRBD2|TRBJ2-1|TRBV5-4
CASSLGLVGRGEQFF
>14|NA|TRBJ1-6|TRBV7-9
CASSLGADNSPLHF
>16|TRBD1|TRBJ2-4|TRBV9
CASIRSPGGRKNIQYF
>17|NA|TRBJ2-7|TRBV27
CASSFGGSGGPGRGQYF
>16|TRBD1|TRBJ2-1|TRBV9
CASSATGDSSYNEQFF
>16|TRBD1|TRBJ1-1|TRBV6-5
CASSYGRQGQNTEAFF
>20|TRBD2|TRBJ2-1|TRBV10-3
CAISEGRDSASGKSYNEQFF
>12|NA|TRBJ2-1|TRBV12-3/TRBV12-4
CASSLLAGEQFF
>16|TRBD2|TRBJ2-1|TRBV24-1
CATSDKREGRVDEQFF
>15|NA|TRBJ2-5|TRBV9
CASSVDVGDQETQYF
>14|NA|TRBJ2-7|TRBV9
CASSPRDWQSEQYF
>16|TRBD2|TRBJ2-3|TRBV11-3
CASSPFGTSGKGTQYF
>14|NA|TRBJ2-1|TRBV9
CASSVAGSYNEQFF